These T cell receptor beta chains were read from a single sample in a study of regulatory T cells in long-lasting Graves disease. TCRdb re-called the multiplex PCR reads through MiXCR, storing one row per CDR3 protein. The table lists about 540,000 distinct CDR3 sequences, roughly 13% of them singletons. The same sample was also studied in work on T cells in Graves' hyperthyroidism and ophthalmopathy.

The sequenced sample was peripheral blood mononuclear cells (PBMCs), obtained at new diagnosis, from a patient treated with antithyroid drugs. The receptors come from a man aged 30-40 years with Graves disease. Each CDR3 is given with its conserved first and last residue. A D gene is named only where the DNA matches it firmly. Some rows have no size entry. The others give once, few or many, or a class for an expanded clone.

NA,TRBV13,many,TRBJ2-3,CASGRGGTDTQYF,TGTGCCAGCGGGCGAGGGGGGACAGATACGCAGTATTTT
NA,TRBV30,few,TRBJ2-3,CAWTGWAGISTDTQYF,TGTGCCTGGACCGGCTGGGCGGGGATTAGCACAGATACGCAGTATTTT
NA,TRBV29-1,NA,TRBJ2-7,CSVDRDGYEQYF,TGCAGCGTTGACCGGGACGGCTACGAGCAGTACTTC
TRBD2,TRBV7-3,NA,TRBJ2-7,CASSLVAGAGEQYF,TGTGCCAGCAGCTTAGTCGCGGGAGCTGGCGAGCAGTACTTC
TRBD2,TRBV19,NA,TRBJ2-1,CASTGGSLEFF,TGTGCCAGTACAGGCGGGAGTTTGGAGTTCTTC
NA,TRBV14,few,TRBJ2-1,CASSQGPWRGAGNEQFF,TGTGCCAGCAGCCAGGGCCCCTGGAGGGGGGCGGGCAATGAGCAGTTCTTC
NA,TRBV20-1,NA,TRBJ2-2,CSAPQGTGELFF,TGCAGTGCTCCTCAGGGCACCGGGGAGCTGTTTTTT
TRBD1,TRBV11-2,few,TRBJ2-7,CASSQVYPGQGPYEQYF,TGTGCCAGCAGTCAAGTTTATCCGGGACAGGGCCCCTACGAGCAGTACTTC
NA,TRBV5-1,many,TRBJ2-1,CASSLASGREQFF,TGCGCCAGCAGCTTGGCCTCCGGGCGGGAGCAGTTCTTC
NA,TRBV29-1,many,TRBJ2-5,CSVEKTDQETQYF,TGCAGCGTTGAAAAGACGGACCAAGAGACCCAGTACTTC
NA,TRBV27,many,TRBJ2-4,CASSSTGQNIQYF,TGTGCCAGCAGTTCAACAGGACAAAACATTCAGTACTTC
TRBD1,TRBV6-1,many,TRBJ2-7,CASSEALGQGALEQYF,TGTGCCAGCAGTGAAGCGCTGGGACAGGGGGCACTCGAGCAGTACTTC
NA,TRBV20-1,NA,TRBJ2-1,CSARKGGGPYNEHFF,TGCAGTGCTAGGAAAGGGGGGGGCCCCTACAATGAGCATTTCTTC
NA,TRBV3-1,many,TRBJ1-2,CASSQGKVPGYGYTF,TGTGCCAGCAGCCAAGGGAAAGTCCCCGGATATGGCTACACCTTC
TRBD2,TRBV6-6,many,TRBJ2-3,CASSYSTPRGLGYTDTQYF,TGTGCCAGCAGTTACTCGACGCCCCGGGGACTAGGGTACACAGATACGCAGTATTTT
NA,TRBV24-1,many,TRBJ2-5,CATSDRTVRNQETQYF,TGTGCCACCAGTGATAGGACTGTTAGGAACCAAGAGACCCAGTACTTC
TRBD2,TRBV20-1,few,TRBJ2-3,CSATPLTSVRTDTQYF,TGCAGTGCTACCCCCCTGACTAGCGTCCGCACAGATACGCAGTATTTT
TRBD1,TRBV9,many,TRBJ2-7,CASSVAGTENEQYF,TGTGCCAGCAGCGTAGCCGGGACAGAGAACGAGCAGTACTTC
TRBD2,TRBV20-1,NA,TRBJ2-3,CSASVAGVVTDTQYF,TGCAGTGCTAGCGTAGCGGGAGTTGTCACAGATACGCAGTATTTT
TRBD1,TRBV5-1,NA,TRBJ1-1,CASSPNSPGQGGEAFF,TGCGCCAGCAGCCCTAATTCACCAGGACAGGGGGGAGAAGCTTTCTTT
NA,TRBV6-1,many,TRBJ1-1,CASLGHTEAFF,TGTGCCAGCCTAGGGCACACTGAAGCTTTCTTT
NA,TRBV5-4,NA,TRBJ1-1,CASSLGDSGLNTEAFF,TGTGCCAGCAGCTTGGGTGACAGCGGACTGAACACTGAAGCTTTCTTT
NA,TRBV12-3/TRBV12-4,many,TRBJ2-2,CASGQVAGELFF,TGTGCCAGCGGACAAGTGGCCGGGGAGCTGTTTTTT
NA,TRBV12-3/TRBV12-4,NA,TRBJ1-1,CASSLVEVAFF,TGTGCCAGCAGTTTGGTAGAGGTAGCTTTCTTT
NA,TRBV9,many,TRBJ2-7,CASSVGWSNYEQYF,TGTGCCAGCAGCGTAGGCTGGAGTAACTACGAGCAGTACTTC
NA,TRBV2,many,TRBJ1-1,CASSRGFVAEAFF,TGTGCCAGCTCGCGGGGCTTTGTTGCTGAAGCTTTCTTT
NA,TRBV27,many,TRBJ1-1,CASSLSGWAEAFF,TGTGCCAGCAGTTTATCGGGGTGGGCTGAAGCTTTCTTT
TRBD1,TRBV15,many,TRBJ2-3,CATSRASTGADTQYF,TGTGCCACCAGCAGAGCCTCGACAGGGGCAGATACGCAGTATTTT
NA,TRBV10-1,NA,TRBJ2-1,CASSESGTRDDEQFF,TGCGCCAGCAGTGAGTCTGGGACACGCGACGATGAGCAGTTCTTC
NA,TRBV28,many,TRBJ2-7,CASSLFRALASYEQYF,TGTGCCAGCAGTTTATTTCGTGCTTTGGCGTCCTACGAGCAGTACTTC
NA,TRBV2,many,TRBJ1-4,CASKRATNEKLFF,TGTGCCAGCAAGCGGGCAACTAATGAAAAACTGTTTTTT
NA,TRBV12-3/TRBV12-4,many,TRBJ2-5,CASSQDEGARETQYF,TGTGCCAGCAGCCAGGACGAGGGAGCGAGAGAGACCCAGTACTTC
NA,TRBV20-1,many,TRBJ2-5,CSAMGGLPLGETQYF,TGCAGTGCTATGGGGGGTCTCCCCCTGGGAGAGACCCAGTACTTC
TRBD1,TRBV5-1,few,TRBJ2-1,CASSVHAGGHNEQFF,TGCGCCAGCAGCGTGCACGCAGGGGGCCACAATGAGCAGTTCTTC
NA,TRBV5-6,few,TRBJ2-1,CASSQDRLSTYNEQFF,TGTGCCAGCAGTCAGGACAGACTGTCCACCTACAATGAGCAGTTCTTC
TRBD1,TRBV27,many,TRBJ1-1,CATQADRKGGREAFF,TGTGCCACCCAAGCCGACCGTAAAGGGGGCAGAGAAGCTTTCTTT
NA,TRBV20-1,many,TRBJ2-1,CSARGGGVNEQFF,TGCAGTGCTAGGGGGGGTGGGGTGAATGAGCAGTTCTTC
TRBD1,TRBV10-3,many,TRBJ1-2,CAITPGQGIYGYTF,TGTGCCATCACTCCGGGACAGGGAATTTATGGCTACACCTTC
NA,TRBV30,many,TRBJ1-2,CAWSGSYGYTF,TGTGCCTGGAGTGGATCCTATGGCTACACCTTC
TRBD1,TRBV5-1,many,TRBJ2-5,CASSLIPAGTGGETQYF,TGCGCCAGCAGCTTGATCCCAGCCGGGACAGGGGGAGAGACCCAGTACTTC
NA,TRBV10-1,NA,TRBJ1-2,CASSPGPERGYTF,TGCGCCAGCAGTCCCGGGCCGGAGCGTGGCTACACCTTC